The rows below give T cell receptor beta chains drawn from one sample of a study of T cells in localized non-small cell lung cancer. Produced via immunoSEQ multiplex PCR; TCRdb's table is partial and in-frame only. In the table there are 24,000 or so clones, about 88% of which are singletons. The specimen comprised peripheral blood, sampled before any cancer treatment. These receptors were taken from an older female donor with stage I lung adenocarcinoma. Each CDR3 is given with its conserved first and last residue. D genes are given only for firm matches. Some rows have no size entry. The others give once, few or many, or a class for an expanded clone.

j_call: TRBJ2-5
d_call: .
clone_size: .
v_call: TRBV10-3
cdr3_nt: TGTGCCATCAGTGAGTCCGGGGCCGCTGGACAAGAGACCCAGTACTTC
cdr3_aa: CAISESGAAGQETQYF

j_call: TRBJ1-5
d_call: .
clone_size: .
v_call: TRBV7-2
cdr3_nt: TGTGCCAGCAGCTTAGATATGGGATACAATCAGCCCCAGCATTTT
cdr3_aa: CASSLDMGYNQPQHF

j_call: TRBJ1-2
d_call: .
clone_size: .
v_call: TRBV7-9
cdr3_nt: TGTGCCAGCAGCTATCAAGGCGGCTACACCTTC
cdr3_aa: CASSYQGGYTF

j_call: TRBJ1-1
d_call: .
clone_size: .
v_call: TRBV5-1
cdr3_nt: TGCGCCAGCAGCCCGGGACGGATCATGAACACTGAAGCTTTCTTT
cdr3_aa: CASSPGRIMNTEAFF

j_call: TRBJ2-7
d_call: .
clone_size: .
v_call: TRBV11-2
cdr3_nt: TGTGCCAGCAGCTACCTCTCTCGGGGGTCCCCCTTACACTTC
cdr3_aa: CASSYLSRGSPLHF

j_call: TRBJ1-2
d_call: TRBD1
clone_size: .
v_call: TRBV20-1
cdr3_nt: TGCAGTGCTGGGGACAGCTATGGCTACACCTTC
cdr3_aa: CSAGDSYGYTF

j_call: TRBJ2-1
d_call: .
clone_size: .
v_call: TRBV2
cdr3_nt: TGTGCCAGCAGTGAAGGTCAGGGCAATTACAATGAGCAGTTCTTC
cdr3_aa: CASSEGQGNYNEQFF

j_call: TRBJ1-2
d_call: TRBD1
clone_size: .
v_call: TRBV7-2
cdr3_nt: TGTGCCAGCAGTTCTTCCGGGGGGACAGGGGGCTCTGGCTACACCTTC
cdr3_aa: CASSSSGGTGGSGYTF

j_call: TRBJ1-1
d_call: .
clone_size: .
v_call: TRBV9
cdr3_nt: TGTGCCAGCACCCGAGGGAGGGCGAACACTGAAGCTTTCTTT
cdr3_aa: CASTRGRANTEAFF

j_call: TRBJ1-4
d_call: .
clone_size: .
v_call: TRBV25-1
cdr3_nt: TGTGCCAGCAGCTCCAGAAGGGGGGCAGGAGAAAAACTGTTTTTT
cdr3_aa: CASSSRRGAGEKLFF

j_call: TRBJ2-7
d_call: .
clone_size: .
v_call: TRBV18
cdr3_nt: TGTGCCAGCTCACCGGGCACAGGGTTAGGGGACGAGCAGTACTTC
cdr3_aa: CASSPGTGLGDEQYF

j_call: TRBJ1-2
d_call: .
clone_size: .
v_call: TRBV5-4
cdr3_nt: TGTGCCAGCAGCTTCGCAGGCGCCAATGGCTACACCTTC
cdr3_aa: CASSFAGANGYTF

j_call: TRBJ1-5
d_call: TRBD1
clone_size: few
v_call: TRBV27
cdr3_nt: TGTGCCAGCAGACCGGGACAGGGTAATAGCAATCAGCCCCAGCATTTT
cdr3_aa: CASRPGQGNSNQPQHF

j_call: TRBJ1-1
d_call: .
clone_size: .
v_call: TRBV19
cdr3_nt: TGTGCCAGTGCGCCCGCAGGGCCTATACGTGAAGCTTTCTTT
cdr3_aa: CASAPAGPIREAFF

j_call: TRBJ1-1
d_call: TRBD1
clone_size: .
v_call: TRBV25-1
cdr3_nt: TGTGCCAGCACAGGGACAGGGTCTGAAGCTTTCTTT
cdr3_aa: CASTGTGSEAFF

j_call: TRBJ1-5
d_call: TRBD1
clone_size: .
v_call: TRBV2
cdr3_nt: TGTGCCAGCAGAGACCGGGACAGGGGGCGGGAGCCCCAGCATTTT
cdr3_aa: CASRDRDRGREPQHF

j_call: TRBJ2-7
d_call: .
clone_size: .
v_call: TRBV5-1
cdr3_nt: TGCGCCAGCAGCTTGGTGGGGGCAGGACTGCTACCCTACGAGCAGTACTTC
cdr3_aa: CASSLVGAGLLPYEQYF

j_call: TRBJ2-2
d_call: .
clone_size: once
v_call: TRBV9
cdr3_nt: TGTGCCAGCAGCGTAGAAGGCGGGGCTTACACCGGGGAGCTGTTTTTT
cdr3_aa: CASSVEGGAYTGELFF

j_call: TRBJ2-7
d_call: .
clone_size: .
v_call: TRBV27
cdr3_nt: TGTGCCAGCAGTTTATCGTCCACAGGGAATTTCTACGAGCAGTACTTC
cdr3_aa: CASSLSSTGNFYEQYF

j_call: TRBJ1-2
d_call: .
clone_size: .
v_call: TRBV14
cdr3_nt: TGTGCCAGCAGCATGATACAATCTGGAAAGACCTATGGCTACACCTTC
cdr3_aa: CASSMIQSGKTYGYTF

j_call: TRBJ1-4
d_call: .
clone_size: .
v_call: TRBV30
cdr3_nt: TGTGCCTGGAGTGTACGGAGGACAGTAACGGAAAAACTGTTTTTT
cdr3_aa: CAWSVRRTVTEKLFF

j_call: TRBJ1-1
d_call: .
clone_size: .
v_call: TRBV5-4
cdr3_nt: TGTGCCAGCAGCTTGGCCCGGGACAACTTGAACACTGAAGCTTTCTTT
cdr3_aa: CASSLARDNLNTEAFF

j_call: TRBJ2-7
d_call: TRBD1
clone_size: .
v_call: TRBV4-1
cdr3_nt: TGCGCCAGCAGCCCATCCGGGACAGGGGGCGGATACGAGCAGTACTTC
cdr3_aa: CASSPSGTGGGYEQYF

j_call: TRBJ1-3
d_call: TRBD1
clone_size: .
v_call: TRBV7-2
cdr3_nt: TGTGCCAGCAGTTACGGGACAGGTTCTGGAAACACCATATATTTT
cdr3_aa: CASSYGTGSGNTIYF

j_call: TRBJ1-3
d_call: .
clone_size: few
v_call: TRBV10-3
cdr3_nt: TGTGCCACCACAGAGGGACAATCTGGAAACACCATATATTTT
cdr3_aa: CATTEGQSGNTIYF

j_call: TRBJ1-4
d_call: .
clone_size: .
v_call: TRBV9
cdr3_nt: TGTGCCAGCAGCGCGACAGATTTTAATGAAAAACTGTTTTTT
cdr3_aa: CASSATDFNEKLFF

j_call: TRBJ1-2
d_call: TRBD1
clone_size: few
v_call: TRBV19
cdr3_nt: TGTGCCAGTGGAGACAGGGACTATGGCTACACCTTC
cdr3_aa: CASGDRDYGYTF

j_call: TRBJ1-2
d_call: .
clone_size: .
v_call: TRBV18
cdr3_nt: TGTGCCAGCTCAGCCGGACGAACGGTCAAAGGCTACACCTTC
cdr3_aa: CASSAGRTVKGYTF

j_call: TRBJ2-7
d_call: .
clone_size: once
v_call: TRBV5-6
cdr3_nt: TGTGCCAGCAGCCCCGGGGTCCAGGGGGGGTACGAGCAGTACTTC
cdr3_aa: CASSPGVQGGYEQYF

j_call: TRBJ2-5
d_call: .
clone_size: few
v_call: TRBV19
cdr3_nt: TGTGCCAGTAGTATAGATATGGGAGGACTAGAGACCCAGTACTTC
cdr3_aa: CASSIDMGGLETQYF

j_call: TRBJ1-5
d_call: TRBD1
clone_size: .
v_call: TRBV7-3
cdr3_nt: TGTGCCAGCAGCTTAACAGGGGGCAGAAATCAGCCCCAGCATTTT
cdr3_aa: CASSLTGGRNQPQHF

j_call: TRBJ1-1
d_call: TRBD1
clone_size: .
v_call: TRBV5-6
cdr3_nt: TGTGCCAGCAGCTTTGGACAGGGTGAAGCTTTCTTT
cdr3_aa: CASSFGQGEAFF